This TCR beta chain was profiled in a study of blood T cell repertoires in COVID-19. Looking at the study overall: Samples came from the United States, Italy and Spain, spanning acute and convalescent COVID-19. From T cells, B-cell-depleted T cells, or PBMCs came the material, which was cDNA or gDNA.

Trimming removed 3 bases at V and 9 bases at J, with 19 bases between. Looked up from germline, CDR1 is SGHNT and CDR2 is YYREEE (reference sequence). This CDR3 is built from 14 residues. Original analysis: Reference gene primer amplification gave nucleated cell count estimates. Assay: immunoSEQ multiplex PCR; the TCRdb copy retains only in-frame clones and omits some. That table is the source of V, J and clone size, and D and trimming were worked out from the DNA. The repertoire consists of about 200,000 clones, with 86% occurring once and the leading ten covering around 2%. The source of this sequence is a man aged 30 to 39 who had recovered from COVID-19. The specimen sequenced was peripheral blood. The V gene is TRBV5-4, the J gene TRBJ2-7; possible D gene TRBD2, 7 bases. For the CDR3, the DNA is TGTGCCAGCAGCTCCCAGGCGGGGGCGAGGGGGCAGTACTTC. Encoded protein: CASSSQAGARGQYF. The complete variable domain, with remaining parts taken from reference TRBV5-4 and TRBJ2-7, reads ETGVTQSPTHLIKTRGQQVTLRCSSQSGHNTVSWYQQALGQGPQFIFQYYREEENGRGNFPPRFSGLQFPNYSSELNVNALELDDSALYLCASSSQAGARGQYFGPGTRLTVT.